Listed below are T cell receptor beta chains from one sample, sequenced in a study of cytomegalovirus exposure and HLA in healthy donors. This table comes from immunoSEQ multiplex PCR, and its TCRdb copy is limited to in-frame clones, with some not included. The profile covers fewer than 95,000 clones, with 65% to 85% appearing a single time and about 16% taken by the ten largest. Sequencing input: PBMCs. Receptors originate from a middle-aged woman in good health and CMV-seropositive. CDR3s include the opening cysteine and the closing phenylalanine or tryptophan. Each record gives: CDR3 length, D gene, J gene, clone size, V gene, CDR3 protein, CDR3 DNA. The D gene is left open where the match is weak. Some rows have no size entry. The others give once, few or many, or a class for an expanded clone.

cdr3_length: 16; d_call: TRBD1; j_call: TRBJ2-1; clone_size: .; v_call: TRBV5-1; cdr3_aa: CASSPSGTALNNEQFF; cdr3_nt: TGCGCCAGCAGCCCGTCCGGGACAGCCTTAAACAATGAGCAGTTCTTC
cdr3_length: 16; d_call: .; j_call: TRBJ1-5; clone_size: .; v_call: TRBV7-8; cdr3_aa: CASSLGAGGENQPQHF; cdr3_nt: TGTGCCAGCAGCTTAGGGGCTGGGGGCGAAAATCAGCCCCAGCATTTT
cdr3_length: 14; d_call: TRBD1; j_call: TRBJ2-7; clone_size: .; v_call: TRBV7-2; cdr3_aa: CASSSRTGRYEQYF; cdr3_nt: TGTGCCAGCAGCTCGAGGACAGGACGCTACGAGCAGTACTTC
cdr3_length: 13; d_call: TRBD1; j_call: TRBJ2-7; clone_size: .; v_call: TRBV5-1; cdr3_aa: CASPGQGSYEQYF; cdr3_nt: TGCGCCAGTCCGGGACAGGGGTCCTACGAGCAGTACTTC
cdr3_length: 15; d_call: TRBD1; j_call: TRBJ2-1; clone_size: .; v_call: TRBV5-4; cdr3_aa: CASSLGQGPYNEQFF; cdr3_nt: TGTGCCAGCAGCTTGGGACAGGGGCCCTACAATGAGCAGTTCTTC
cdr3_length: 15; d_call: .; j_call: TRBJ2-5; clone_size: .; v_call: TRBV7-7; cdr3_aa: CASSFGGSNKETQYF; cdr3_nt: TGTGCTAGCAGCTTCGGGGGTAGCAATAAAGAGACCCAGTACTTC
cdr3_length: 15; d_call: .; j_call: TRBJ2-7; clone_size: .; v_call: TRBV19; cdr3_aa: CASSSHDKSYDEQYF; cdr3_nt: TGTGCCAGTAGTTCGCACGATAAATCCTACGACGAGCAGTACTTC
cdr3_length: 15; d_call: .; j_call: TRBJ1-2; clone_size: few; v_call: TRBV6-6; cdr3_aa: CASSPSKQQGRGYTF; cdr3_nt: TGTGCCAGCAGCCCCAGCAAGCAACAGGGACGAGGCTACACCTTC
cdr3_length: 20; d_call: TRBD1; j_call: TRBJ2-6; clone_size: .; v_call: TRBV27; cdr3_aa: CASSSILGQGSFSGANVLTF; cdr3_nt: TGTGCCAGCAGTTCGATACTCGGACAGGGATCCTTCTCTGGGGCCAACGTCCTGACTTTC
cdr3_length: 16; d_call: TRBD2; j_call: TRBJ2-3; clone_size: .; v_call: TRBV18; cdr3_aa: CASSPRLAGGADTQYF; cdr3_nt: TGTGCCAGCTCACCACGCCTAGCGGGAGGCGCGGATACGCAGTATTTT
cdr3_length: 14; d_call: TRBD1; j_call: TRBJ2-7; clone_size: .; v_call: TRBV7-8; cdr3_aa: CASRHRGRSYEQYF; cdr3_nt: TGTGCCAGCAGGCACAGGGGGCGAAGCTACGAGCAGTACTTC
cdr3_length: 17; d_call: .; j_call: TRBJ1-1; clone_size: .; v_call: TRBV28; cdr3_aa: CASTPPGTILANTEAFF; cdr3_nt: TGTGCCAGCACGCCTCCCGGGACAATCCTCGCGAACACTGAAGCTTTCTTT
cdr3_length: 15; d_call: .; j_call: TRBJ2-7; clone_size: .; v_call: TRBV5-4; cdr3_aa: CASSLSAGLGHEQYF; cdr3_nt: TGTGCCAGCAGCTTGTCGGCAGGGCTGGGCCACGAGCAGTACTTC
cdr3_length: 12; d_call: .; j_call: TRBJ1-1; clone_size: .; v_call: TRBV29-1; cdr3_aa: CSVGSGNTEAFF; cdr3_nt: TGCAGCGTTGGGTCAGGGAACACTGAAGCTTTCTTT
cdr3_length: 16; d_call: TRBD1; j_call: TRBJ2-7; clone_size: .; v_call: TRBV5-1; cdr3_aa: CASSLGHRDSSYEQYF; cdr3_nt: TGCGCCAGCAGCTTGGGACACCGGGACAGCTCCTACGAGCAGTACTTC
cdr3_length: 14; d_call: TRBD1; j_call: TRBJ1-2; clone_size: .; v_call: TRBV5-8; cdr3_aa: CASIRGRGVYGYTF; cdr3_nt: TGTGCCAGCATACGGGGCAGGGGGGTATATGGCTACACCTTC
cdr3_length: 17; d_call: .; j_call: TRBJ2-3; clone_size: .; v_call: TRBV9; cdr3_aa: CASSVDHREPRAGTQYF; cdr3_nt: TGTGCCAGCAGCGTAGATCATCGGGAGCCCCGGGCGGGAACGCAGTATTTT
cdr3_length: 17; d_call: TRBD1; j_call: TRBJ2-5; clone_size: .; v_call: TRBV9; cdr3_aa: CASSSTGTGLLGETQYF; cdr3_nt: TGTGCCAGCAGCTCCACCGGGACAGGGCTCCTGGGTGAGACCCAGTACTTC
cdr3_length: 16; d_call: TRBD2; j_call: TRBJ2-1; clone_size: .; v_call: TRBV11-1; cdr3_aa: CASSRGTSGAGNEQFF; cdr3_nt: TGTGCCAGCAGCCGAGGGACTAGCGGGGCTGGGAATGAGCAGTTCTTC
cdr3_length: 11; d_call: .; j_call: TRBJ1-1; clone_size: .; v_call: TRBV20-1; cdr3_aa: CSAKTEPRAFF; cdr3_nt: TGCAGTGCTAAAACAGAGCCTCGGGCTTTCTTT
cdr3_length: 18; d_call: .; j_call: TRBJ2-2; clone_size: .; v_call: TRBV19; cdr3_aa: CASSPSRRGLPNTGELFF; cdr3_nt: TGTGCCAGTAGCCCCAGTAGGAGGGGGCTTCCGAACACCGGGGAGCTGTTTTTT
cdr3_length: 15; d_call: TRBD2; j_call: TRBJ2-1; clone_size: .; v_call: TRBV6-4; cdr3_aa: CASSAGTSGSNEQFF; cdr3_nt: TGTGCCAGCAGTGCCGGGACTAGCGGGAGCAATGAGCAGTTCTTC
cdr3_length: 15; d_call: TRBD2; j_call: TRBJ2-1; clone_size: .; v_call: TRBV27; cdr3_aa: CASRALAGGYNEQFF; cdr3_nt: TGTGCCAGCAGGGCCCTAGCGGGGGGGTACAATGAGCAGTTCTTC
cdr3_length: 15; d_call: .; j_call: TRBJ1-1; clone_size: .; v_call: TRBV28; cdr3_aa: CASSFQGIVNTEAFF; cdr3_nt: TGTGCCAGCAGTTTCCAGGGAATCGTGAACACTGAAGCTTTCTTT
cdr3_length: 16; d_call: TRBD2; j_call: TRBJ2-1; clone_size: .; v_call: TRBV5-1; cdr3_aa: CASSFLAGGPINEQFF; cdr3_nt: TGCGCCAGCAGCTTTCTAGCGGGGGGCCCCATCAATGAGCAGTTCTTC
cdr3_length: 14; d_call: TRBD1; j_call: TRBJ2-3; clone_size: .; v_call: TRBV5-6; cdr3_aa: CASSWETGVNTQYF; cdr3_nt: TGTGCCAGCAGCTGGGAAACAGGGGTGAATACGCAGTATTTT
cdr3_length: 16; d_call: TRBD2; j_call: TRBJ2-1; clone_size: .; v_call: TRBV5-1; cdr3_aa: CASSIPGTSSYNEQFF; cdr3_nt: TGCGCCAGCAGCATCCCGGGGACTAGCTCCTACAATGAGCAGTTCTTC
cdr3_length: 14; d_call: TRBD1; j_call: TRBJ1-6; clone_size: few; v_call: TRBV7-2; cdr3_aa: CASSFTGGGSPLHF; cdr3_nt: TGTGCCAGCAGCTTTACAGGGGGCGGATCACCCCTCCACTTT
cdr3_length: 13; d_call: TRBD1; j_call: TRBJ2-7; clone_size: few; v_call: TRBV7-2; cdr3_aa: CASSYHGTGEQYF; cdr3_nt: TGTGCCAGCAGCTATCACGGGACAGGGGAGCAGTACTTC
cdr3_length: 12; d_call: .; j_call: TRBJ1-1; clone_size: .; v_call: TRBV5-1; cdr3_aa: CASSLGYAEAFF; cdr3_nt: TGCGCCAGCAGTCTGGGCTACGCTGAAGCTTTCTTT
cdr3_length: 15; d_call: TRBD2; j_call: TRBJ2-7; clone_size: once; v_call: TRBV7-7; cdr3_aa: CASSFTSAFVGEQYF; cdr3_nt: TGTGCTAGCAGCTTCACTAGCGCCTTCGTAGGGGAGCAGTACTTC
cdr3_length: 13; d_call: .; j_call: TRBJ2-7; clone_size: .; v_call: TRBV4-3; cdr3_aa: CASSQETGGEQYF; cdr3_nt: TGCGCCAGCAGCCAAGAAACCGGGGGCGAGCAGTACTTC
cdr3_length: 14; d_call: .; j_call: TRBJ2-2; clone_size: .; v_call: TRBV18; cdr3_aa: CASSPGTGFGELFF; cdr3_nt: TGTGCCAGCTCACCAGGCACGGGGTTCGGGGAGCTGTTTTTT
cdr3_length: 12; d_call: .; j_call: TRBJ2-7; clone_size: .; v_call: TRBV29-1; cdr3_aa: CSVEDGTYEQYF; cdr3_nt: TGCAGCGTTGAGGACGGGACCTACGAGCAGTACTTC
cdr3_length: 15; d_call: TRBD1; j_call: TRBJ1-6; clone_size: once; v_call: TRBV7-2; cdr3_aa: CASSPDRDRASPLHF; cdr3_nt: TGTGCCAGCAGCCCAGACCGGGACAGGGCTTCACCCCTCCACTTT
cdr3_length: 13; d_call: .; j_call: TRBJ2-3; clone_size: .; v_call: TRBV28; cdr3_aa: CASSLMTGDTQYF; cdr3_nt: TGTGCCAGCAGTTTAATGACCGGGGATACGCAGTATTTT
cdr3_length: 16; d_call: TRBD1; j_call: TRBJ1-4; clone_size: .; v_call: TRBV7-2; cdr3_aa: CASSLGTGEFGEKLFF; cdr3_nt: TGTGCCAGCAGCCTCGGGACAGGGGAATTTGGCGAAAAACTGTTTTTT
cdr3_length: 12; d_call: .; j_call: TRBJ1-1; clone_size: few; v_call: TRBV29-1; cdr3_aa: CSFHPVDTEAFF; cdr3_nt: TGCAGCTTTCATCCCGTAGACACTGAAGCTTTCTTT
cdr3_length: 14; d_call: TRBD1; j_call: TRBJ2-7; clone_size: once; v_call: TRBV6-1; cdr3_aa: CASEKGADTYEQYF; cdr3_nt: TGTGCCAGCGAGAAGGGGGCGGACACCTACGAGCAGTACTTC
cdr3_length: 16; d_call: TRBD1; j_call: TRBJ1-1; clone_size: .; v_call: TRBV9; cdr3_aa: CASSARPGQGDTEAFF; cdr3_nt: TGTGCCAGCAGCGCCAGACCGGGACAGGGAGACACTGAAGCTTTCTTT
cdr3_length: 13; d_call: TRBD1; j_call: TRBJ2-5; clone_size: .; v_call: TRBV27; cdr3_aa: CASSGQGFGTQYF; cdr3_nt: TGTGCCAGCAGTGGACAGGGATTCGGGACCCAGTACTTC
cdr3_length: 15; d_call: TRBD2; j_call: TRBJ2-1; clone_size: .; v_call: TRBV2; cdr3_aa: CASTPPLSGHNEQFF; cdr3_nt: TGTGCCAGCACCCCCCCCCTTAGCGGGCACAATGAGCAGTTCTTC
cdr3_length: 14; d_call: .; j_call: TRBJ1-6; clone_size: .; v_call: TRBV4-1; cdr3_aa: CASSQERSSSPLHF; cdr3_nt: TGCGCCAGCAGCCAAGAAAGGTCTAGCTCACCCCTCCACTTT
cdr3_length: 15; d_call: TRBD2; j_call: TRBJ2-1; clone_size: .; v_call: TRBV5-1; cdr3_aa: CASSLEASGYNEQFF; cdr3_nt: TGCGCCAGCAGCTTGGAGGCTAGCGGATACAATGAGCAGTTCTTC
cdr3_length: 18; d_call: .; j_call: TRBJ2-3; clone_size: .; v_call: TRBV4-1; cdr3_aa: CASSQDLPGDLRTDTQYF; cdr3_nt: TGCGCCAGCAGCCAAGACCTACCGGGAGATTTGCGCACAGATACGCAGTATTTT
cdr3_length: 18; d_call: .; j_call: TRBJ2-7; clone_size: .; v_call: TRBV30; cdr3_aa: CAWSVENYVSSFSYEQYF; cdr3_nt: TGTGCCTGGAGTGTAGAGAACTATGTCAGCTCGTTCTCCTACGAGCAGTACTTC
cdr3_length: 16; d_call: .; j_call: TRBJ1-5; clone_size: .; v_call: TRBV5-5; cdr3_aa: CASSLNQAGAGQPQHF; cdr3_nt: TGTGCCAGCAGCTTAAATCAAGCGGGGGCTGGTCAGCCCCAGCATTTT
cdr3_length: 14; d_call: .; j_call: TRBJ1-2; clone_size: .; v_call: TRBV7-8; cdr3_aa: CASSSRTANYGYTF; cdr3_nt: TGTGCCAGCAGTTCTCGGACAGCTAACTATGGCTACACCTTC
cdr3_length: 16; d_call: TRBD2; j_call: TRBJ2-5; clone_size: .; v_call: TRBV9; cdr3_aa: CASSVVPGGGVETQYF; cdr3_nt: TGTGCCAGCAGCGTAGTGCCGGGTGGGGGGGTAGAGACCCAGTACTTC
cdr3_length: 14; d_call: TRBD2; j_call: TRBJ2-7; clone_size: .; v_call: TRBV5-1; cdr3_aa: CASSEGPGLYEQYF; cdr3_nt: TGCGCCAGCAGCGAAGGGCCGGGACTATACGAGCAGTACTTC